One and the same sample provided the 32 T cell receptor beta chains below, sequenced in a study of neurological immune-mediated disorders (dated by TCRdb to the late 2010s). The library was produced with 5' RACE. TCRdb records Illumina HiSeq 2500 as the sequencer. The raw public reads went through TCRdb reprocessing: fastp at Q25, MiXCR clone calling, in-frame beta chains kept. Rows with a matching CDR3 protein are joined into one entry that keeps the most common DNA and genes. This sample comprises more than 10,000 distinct CDR3 sequences, approximately 24% of them detected only once. Approximately 15% of the sample is taken by the ten largest. Sequenced material: CD8+ T cells from blood. The source is a woman in her forties with multiple sclerosis.

This clonotype was seen at least ten times. This rearrangement joins TRBV7-9 to TRBJ2-2; 9 bases line up with TRBD2. The CDR3 is made up of 17 amino acids. Unmatched junction bases numbered 11, after V lost 6 bases and J lost 3 bases. CDR1 SEHNR and CDR2 FQNEAQ come from the germline V gene (reference sequence). This CDR3 reads CASRNQGGRVYTGELFF. The CDR3 DNA follows: TGTGCCAGCAGGAACCAAGGCGGGAGGGTCTACACCGGGGAGCTGTTTTTT.

This clonotype was detected ten times or more. This sequence joins TRBV6-5 and TRBJ2-2, with D tentatively TRBD1 (6 bases). The germline CDR1 and CDR2 sequences are MNHEY and SVGAGI. This CDR3 is built from 17 residues. Trimming left V 0 bases short and J 3 bases short, with 14 bases between. The CDR3: CASSYSLTGQYTGELFF. CDR3 bases: TGTGCCAGCAGTTACTCGCTAACAGGGCAGTACACCGGGGAGCTGTTTTTT.

This clonotype showed up just a few times. The V gene is TRBV7-2, the J gene TRBJ2-3; 11 bases map to TRBD2. Looked up from germline, CDR1 is SGHTA and CDR2 is FQGNSA. V lost 5 bases, J lost 4 bases, and 14 bases stayed unmatched. This CDR3 has 18 residues. CDR3 in DNA: TGTGCCAGCAGCCCCAATGGGCAGCTAGCGGGGGGTTCAGATACGCAGTATTTT. Translated: CASSPNGQLAGGSDTQYF.

Many counts were recorded for this clonotype. The rearrangement joins TRBV7-9 to TRBJ1-2; D may be TRBD1 (6 bases). Between the trimmed V and J ends, which lost 1 base and 4 bases, there was a span of 13 bases. The germline CDR1 and CDR2 sequences are SEHNR and FQNEAQ (reference sequence). The CDR3 runs 15 residues. The CDR3 coding sequence is TGTGCCAGCAGCTTAGGACAGGATGTTTGCTATGGCTACACCTTC. Protein product: CASSLGQDVCYGYTF.

This chain connects TRBV15 to TRBJ2-1; D call uncertain. The CDR3 is 13 amino acids. CDR1 is LNHNV and CDR2 is YYDKDF in the germline V gene (reference sequence). V was shortened by 2 bases and J by 10 bases, with 12 bases between the two germline ends. This CDR3 reads CATSRTLLREQFF. In nucleotides, the CDR3 is TGTGCCACCAGCAGAACACTTCTGCGAGAGCAGTTCTTC.

This clonotype was counted at least ten times. The chain joins TRBV29-1 to TRBJ2-1; 7 nucleotides line up with TRBD1. J gave up 4 bases and V 2 bases, and 11 bases lay outside the gene matches. CDR1 and CDR2 from the germline V gene are SQVTM and ANQGSEA. This CDR3 spans 16 amino acids. The chain's CDR3 is CSVESGQEILYNEQFF. The CDR3, as DNA: TGCAGCGTTGAATCAGGACAGGAGATTTTATACAATGAGCAGTTCTTC.

The rearrangement joins TRBV20-1 to TRBJ2-1; 9 positions match TRBD1. CDR1 and CDR2 from the germline V gene are DFQATT and SNEGSKA (reference sequence). There are 16 residues in the CDR3. V gave up 1 base and J gave up 8 bases; unmatched junction bases: 12. CDR3 loop: CSARGTWGTGRYEQFF. CDR3 bases: TGCAGTGCTAGAGGTACCTGGGGGACAGGGCGATATGAGCAGTTCTTC.

By sample share, this clonotype is medium-sized. The chain carries TRBV4-1 and TRBJ1-3; D uncertain. The CDR3 runs to 14 residues. V was shortened by 4 bases and J by 9 bases, with 16 bases between the two germline ends. Germline V CDR1 and CDR2: MGHRA, YSYEKL. CDR3 residues: CASSRITRSGTIYF. The CDR3 coding sequence is TGCGCCAGCAGCCGGATTACCAGGTCGGGCACCATATATTTT.

By frequency in the sample, this clonotype is medium-sized. The chain employs TRBV24-1 and TRBJ1-6; D perhaps matches TRBD1 (5 bases). Trimming took 4 bases from V and 1 from J, leaving 13 bases between them. The germline V gene encodes CDR1 KGHDR and CDR2 SFDVKD. The CDR3 contains 17 residues. CDR3 residues: CATSELIGTSYNSPLHF. For the CDR3, the DNA is TGTGCCACCAGTGAACTAATCGGGACGTCCTATAATTCACCCCTCCACTTT.

This clonotype appeared many times. The chain is built from TRBV5-6 and TRBJ2-7; possibly TRBD2 for D (5 bases). CDR3 size: 12 residues. Germline V lookup: CDR1 SGHDT, CDR2 YYEEEE. With 2 bases removed from V and 5 bases from J, the gap between germline ends came to 8 bases. This CDR3 is CASSFLADEQYF. In DNA form, the CDR3 reads TGTGCCAGCAGCTTCCTAGCAGACGAGCAGTACTTC.

J is TRBJ2-1 and V is TRBV4-1; 9 positions match TRBD2. The CDR3 is made up of 15 amino acids. V shed 0 bases, J shed 7 bases, and the junction held 4 bases outside the gene matches. The germline V gene encodes CDR1 MGHRA and CDR2 YSYEKL. DNA for the CDR3: TGCGCCAGCAGCCAAGATAGCGGGGGTGGGAATGAGCAGTTCTTC. Its protein is CASSQDSGGGNEQFF.

This clonotype appeared many times. This may come from a read error, since a much larger clone is one base off. The V gene is TRBV5-1, the J gene TRBJ2-7, with D maybe TRBD1 (6 bases). Germline CDR1 SGHRS, CDR2 YFSETQ. Deletions cut 6 bases from V and 2 bases from J, with 18 bases between. CDR3 length: 15 amino acids. This CDR3 is CASTPYEGEPYEQYF. The CDR3 DNA follows: TGCGCCAGCACCCCGTACGAGGGGGAACCCTACGAGCAGTACTTC.

This clonotype occurred many times. The V gene is TRBV4-1, the J gene TRBJ2-7; D may be TRBD2 (6 bases). CDR1 and CDR2 (germline): MGHRA, YSYEKL. V lost 3 bases and J 2 bases, leaving 14 bases between the germline ends. The length of the CDR3 is 15 residues. CDR3 protein: CASSQDPGAPYEQYF. DNA for the CDR3: TGCGCCAGCAGCCAGGACCCGGGAGCCCCCTACGAGCAGTACTTC.

In its sample, this clonotype ranks as medium-sized. The chain has TRBV5-1 and TRBJ2-3, with a possible D match to TRBD2 (5 bases). CDR3 length: 14 amino acids. Germline V gives CDR1 SGHRS, CDR2 YFSETQ. The ends were cut back, 4 bases at V and 6 bases at J, with 15 bases in the middle. CDR3 sequence reads: CASSPDDRGDTQYF. DNA for the CDR3: TGCGCCAGCAGCCCCGATGACCGCGGGGATACGCAGTATTTT.

There are many counts of this clonotype. CDR3 residues: CSARSRGPSVSGANVLTF. The DNA for the CDR3 is TGCAGTGCTAGAAGTCGGGGTCCCTCCGTCTCTGGGGCCAACGTCCTGACTTTC. The genes are TRBV20-1 and TRBJ2-6, with D perhaps matching TRBD2 (5 bases). V was trimmed by 2 bases and J by 0 bases, leaving 17 bases between them. Germline CDR1 DFQATT, CDR2 SNEGSKA (reference sequence). This CDR3 has 18 residues.

This clonotype qualifies as large. This rearrangement joins TRBV10-3 to TRBJ2-5; D call uncertain. CDR1 is ENHRY, CDR2 SYGVKD, per germline. This CDR3 comprises 12 residues. Trimming removed 8 bases at V and 0 bases at J, with 7 bases between. The CDR3 nucleotides read TGTGCCATCGAGCAATACCAAGAGACCCAGTACTTC. Its translation is CAIEQYQETQYF.

This clonotype was picked up a small number of times. This chain uses TRBV2 with TRBJ1-1; TRBD1 might be the D (5 bases). V was trimmed by 4 bases and J by 1 base, leaving 19 bases between them. CDR1 is SNHLY and CDR2 is FYNNEI in the germline V gene. There are 17 residues in the CDR3. Here the CDR3 reads CASSGGHLGRGNTEAFF. CDR3 nucleotide sequence: TGTGCCAGCAGTGGCGGACACCTGGGAAGGGGGAACACTGAAGCTTTCTTT.

The table lists this clonotype with many counts. CDR3 DNA sequence: TGTGCCAGCAGCTTACCGGACAGGAGCACAGATACGCAGTATTTT. Its translation is CASSLPDRSTDTQYF. The chain uses TRBV9 and TRBJ2-3; 7 nucleotides line up with TRBD1. CDR1 is SGDLS, CDR2 YYNGEE, per germline. J gave up 0 bases and V 4 bases, and 5 bases lay outside the gene matches. The CDR3 length is 15 residues.

In this sample, this clonotype turned up many times. J is TRBJ1-5 and V is TRBV4-1; D gene unclear. CDR1 and CDR2 (germline): MGHRA, YSYEKL. This CDR3 has 15 amino acids. V lost 1 base to trimming and J lost 3 bases, with 10 bases between them. The DNA of the CDR3 is TGCGCCAGCAGCCAAGTCTACAGCCTCAATCAGCCCCAGCATTTT. It translates to CASSQVYSLNQPQHF.

Within the sample, this clonotype is medium-sized. This chain uses TRBV20-1 with TRBJ2-7; 9 nucleotides align to TRBD1. Trimming removed 6 bases from V and 1 base from J; junction bases left unmatched: 4. The CDR3 has 13 residues. The germline gives CDR1 DFQATT, CDR2 SNEGSKA (reference sequence). CDR3 nucleotides: TGCAGTGCCGGGACAGGGCGGTCCTACGAGCAGTACTTC. Translating gives CSAGTGRSYEQYF.

The chain couples TRBV13 to TRBJ2-1, with D tentatively TRBD1 (5 bases). CDR3 length: 12 amino acids. Germline V gene lookup returns CDR1 PRHDT and CDR2 FYEKMQ (reference sequence). The ends were cut back, 10 bases at V and 5 bases at J, with 12 bases in the middle. The CDR3 is CATQAGNNEQFF. The CDR3 DNA reads TGTGCCACACAGGCAGGGAACAATGAGCAGTTCTTC.

This clonotype was detected many times. V is TRBV29-1 and J is TRBJ2-3, with TRBD2 identical over 9 bases. The CDR3 has 19 amino acids. V gave up 1 base and J gave up 0 bases; unmatched junction bases: 14. The germline V gene encodes CDR1 SQVTM and CDR2 ANQGSEA. The chain's CDR3 is CSVEGGLAGVLSSTDTQYF. The CDR3 DNA follows: TGCAGCGTTGAAGGCGGGTTAGCGGGGGTTCTTTCTAGCACAGATACGCAGTATTTT.

This clonotype was seen ten or more times. The chain couples TRBV9 to TRBJ2-7; D may be TRBD2 (6 bases). The CDR3 covers 14 residues. V lost 4 bases and J lost 3, with 14 bases in between. Germline loops: CDR1 SGDLS, CDR2 YYNGEE. CDR3 nucleotides: TGTGCCAGCAGCCGGAGGGAGTTAGACTACGAGCAGTACTTC. Translating it yields CASSRRELDYEQYF. Drawing the rest from reference TRBV9 and TRBJ2-7, the complete variable domain is DSGVTQTPKHLITATGQRVTLRCSPRSGDLSVYWYQQSLDQGLQFLIQYYNGEERAKGNILERFSAQQFPDLHSELNLSSLELGDSALYFCASSRRELDYEQYFGPGTRLTVT.

In this sample, this clonotype turned up many times. The genes are TRBV3-1 and TRBJ2-1, with TRBD2 matching over 8 bases. The V gene end was trimmed by 4 bases and the J gene end by 4 bases; junction bases not matched to a gene: 9. CDR1 is LGHDT and CDR2 is YNNKEL in the germline V gene (reference sequence). The CDR3 has 16 amino acids. CDR3 protein: CASSRAGGAIYNEQFF. The CDR3 nucleotides are TGTGCCAGCAGCCGCGCCGGGGGGGCCATATACAATGAGCAGTTCTTC.

In its sample, this clonotype was seen a few times. The chain uses TRBV9 and TRBJ2-1, with D maybe TRBD2 (5 bases). The V gene's germline CDR1 is SGDLS and CDR2 YYNGEE. The CDR3 has 17 residues. V lost 5 bases to trimming and J lost 0 bases, with 18 bases between them. The CDR3 loop reads CASSNPVEDASYNEQFF. Written as DNA, the CDR3 is TGTGCCAGCAGTAACCCGGTGGAGGACGCCTCCTACAATGAGCAGTTCTTC.

This clonotype has a count of ten or more. The V call is TRBV10-2, the J call TRBJ2-1, with 11 nucleotides matching TRBD2. The CDR3 is 13 amino acids. Per the germline V gene, CDR1 is WSHSY and CDR2 is SAAADI. V lost 2 bases to trimming and J lost 13 bases; unmatched junction nucleotides: 4. CDR3 protein: CASSETSGGLQFF. DNA of the CDR3: TGCGCCAGCAGTGAGACTAGCGGGGGTCTACAGTTCTTC.

Many counts were recorded for this clonotype. V gene TRBV7-9 combines with J gene TRBJ1-2, with D possibly matching TRBD1 (6 bases). This CDR3 has 15 residues. Germline V gives CDR1 SEHNR, CDR2 FQNEAQ (reference sequence). Trimming stripped 1 base from V and 4 bases from J, with 13 bases between. In DNA, the CDR3 is TGTGCCAGCAGCTTAGGAGTGGCAGGGGTCTATGGCTACACCTTC. This encodes CASSLGVAGVYGYTF.

The chain couples TRBV20-1 to TRBJ2-7, with 8 bases lining up with TRBD2. Germline V gene lookup returns CDR1 DFQATT and CDR2 SNEGSKA (reference sequence). The CDR3 length is 14 residues. V lost 3 bases to trimming and J lost 2 bases; unmatched junction nucleotides: 6. CDR3 DNA: TGCAGTGCTAGTCCCACTAGCGGCACCTACGAGCAGTACTTC. This gives the protein CSASPTSGTYEQYF.

This clonotype has a count of ten or more. The gene calls are TRBV9 and TRBJ1-1; no reliable D call. The CDR3 has 13 residues. The V gene lost 2 bases and the J gene lost 4 bases, with 9 bases spanning the gap. Per germline, CDR1 SGDLS and CDR2 YYNGEE. CDR3 DNA sequence: TGTGCCAGCAGCGTGTTCGAGGGCACTGAAGCTTTCTTT. Translation gives CASSVFEGTEAFF.

The J gene is TRBJ1-1, the V gene TRBV20-1; the D is unclear. CDR1 is DFQATT and CDR2 is SNEGSKA in the germline V gene (reference sequence). The V and J ends lost 5 bases and 0 bases respectively, with 13 bases between them. This CDR3 contains 14 residues. CDR3 coding DNA: TGCAGTGCTGAGGAAGGCGAATTGAACACTGAAGCTTTCTTT. It encodes CSAEEGELNTEAFF.

In its sample, this clonotype ranks as medium-sized. The J gene is TRBJ1-2, the V gene TRBV4-1; 9 bases align to TRBD1. The CDR3 sequence is 14 residues long. Trimming cost V 5 bases and J 8 bases; bases outside gene matches: 9. Germline CDR1 reads MGHRA; CDR2 reads YSYEKL. The CDR3 DNA reads TGCGCCAGCAGCTTCCCCGGGACAGGGAACGGCTACACCTTC. Translated, it gives CASSFPGTGNGYTF.

CDR3 nucleotide sequence: TGCAGCGGGACAGGGTACACCGGGGAGCTGTTTTTT. Protein product: CSGTGYTGELFF. The V call is TRBV29-1, the J call TRBJ2-2, with 8 bases that match TRBD1. The CDR3 covers 12 residues. V lost 7 bases and J lost 3; bases outside the gene matches: 1. The germline V gene has CDR1 SQVTM and CDR2 ANQGSEA.